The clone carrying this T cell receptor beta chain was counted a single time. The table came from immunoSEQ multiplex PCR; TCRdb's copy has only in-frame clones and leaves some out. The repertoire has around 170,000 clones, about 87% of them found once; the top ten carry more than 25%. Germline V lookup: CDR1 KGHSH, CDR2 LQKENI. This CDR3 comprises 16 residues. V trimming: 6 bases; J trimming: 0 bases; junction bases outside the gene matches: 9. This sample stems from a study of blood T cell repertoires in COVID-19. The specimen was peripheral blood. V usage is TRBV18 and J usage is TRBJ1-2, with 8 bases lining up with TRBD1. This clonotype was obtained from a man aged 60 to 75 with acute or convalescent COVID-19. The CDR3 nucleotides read TGTGCCAGCTCCTCTTTCGGACAGGGATCTAACTATGGCTACACCTTC. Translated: CASSSFGQGSNYGYTF. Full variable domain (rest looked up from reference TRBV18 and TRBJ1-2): NAGVMQNPRHLVRRRGQEARLRCSPMKGHSHVYWYRQLPEEGLKFMVYLQKENIIDESGMPKERFSAEFPKEGPSILRIQQVVRGDSAAYFCASSSFGQGSNYGYTFGSGTRLTVV.